The TCR beta chain under discussion was sequenced for a study of human versus mouse CDR3 diversity and MHC coevolution. Trimming took off 6 bases at V and 4 bases at J, with 15 bases between the two ends. In germline, CDR1 is MNHNS, CDR2 SASEGT. The CDR3 is made up of 15 amino acids. The table came from immunoSEQ multiplex PCR; TCRdb's copy has only in-frame clones and leaves some out. Seen here are about 77,000 clones, around 92% observed once, and the top ten hold approximately 0.15%. This TCR was sampled from a person between 30 and 69 years old in good health. The material sequenced was naive CD4+ T cells from blood. Subset in this sample: CD45RO-negative CD62L-positive naive CD4 T cells. V gene TRBV6-1 combines with J gene TRBJ2-2; D perhaps matches TRBD1 (6 bases). The CDR3 DNA sequence: TGTGCCAGCAGGACCGGACAGATTGTCACCGGGGAGCTGTTTTTT. Protein sequence: CASRTGQIVTGELFF.